This T cell receptor beta chain was profiled in a study of cytomegalovirus exposure and HLA in healthy donors. Primers: 60 Vbeta forward and 13 Jbeta reverse. Assay used: immunoSEQ multiplex PCR; TCRdb lists only in-frame clones, some missing. This sample yields 150,000 to 200,000 clones, of which around 80% are seen a single time; more than 1.5% belongs to the top ten. The clonotype was recovered from a man aged 40-50 years in good health and CMV-seronegative. The sample was PBMCs.

CDR3 coding DNA: TGTGCCAGCAGCTCCCCCGACAGGGGATGGAATGGCTACACCTTC. Translated: CASSSPDRGWNGYTF. The V gene is TRBV7-9, the J gene TRBJ1-2; TRBD1 aligns across 8 bases. CDR3 length: 15 residues. The V gene end was trimmed by 4 bases and the J gene end by 6 bases; junction bases not matched to a gene: 10. CDR1 is SEHNR and CDR2 is FQNEAQ in the germline V gene (reference sequence).